Reported below is one T cell receptor beta chain. This record belongs to a study of blood T cell repertoires in COVID-19. On the study more broadly: The samples span acute and convalescent COVID-19 from the United States, Italy and Spain. PBMCs, B-cell-depleted T cells, or T cells provided the cDNA or gDNA that made up the material.

Per the original data handling: Quantification of nucleated cells was approximated via reference gene primer amplification. Data came from immunoSEQ multiplex PCR; TCRdb stores just in-frame clones and leaves some out. Clone size and the V and J calls come from that table; the DNA yielded D and trimming. Among 35,000 to 40,000 clones, about 87% were seen once, and the ten largest hold 7% to 9%. The TCR sequence derives from a human donor in a cohort sampled during active COVID-19. Sample: peripheral blood.

Here the CDR3 DNA reads TGTGCCAGCAGCTCCTCTAGAGGGGGTTTCTACGAGCAGTACTTC. As protein: CASSSSRGGFYEQYF. The gene calls are TRBV7-2 and TRBJ2-7; a possible D gene is TRBD1 (6 bases). This CDR3 region has 15 residues. CDR1 is SGHTA, CDR2 FQGNSA, per germline. Trimming shortened V by 4 bases and J by 3 bases, and 16 bases separated the two germline ends.